This note documents a single T cell receptor (beta chain) sequence. The antigen this receptor binds is unknown. This specimen comes from a study of CXCR3-negative and CXCR3-positive naive CD8 T cells (dated by TCRdb to the late 2010s). Broadly, across the study: In total, roughly 150 million TRB reads were obtained, or roughly 1.5 +/- 0.3 million reads per library. The diversity and physicochemical repertoire analyses included under 12 donors pooled from two independent experiments. Naive subsets from about five donors and memory cells from 3 donors were included in the TRBV-TRBJ cluster analysis. The full study reports these points: Comparably high repertoire diversity was found in both naive subsets, whereas much lower repertoire diversity was found in memory CD8+ T cells. TRB CDR3s from CXCR3-positive naive cells showed higher hydrophobicity (lower Kidera factor 4), lower energy, and higher strength and volume indices than CXCR3-negative naive cells. Naive CXCR3-negative and CXCR3-positive cells from the same donor showed similar TRBV-TRBJ usage, whereas memory cells showed distinct patterns. Because surface CD5, which is linked to self-reactivity in mice, was comparable between the naive subsets, TCR interaction strength was also inferred from TRB CDR3 physicochemical properties. Because CXCR3 expression was partially decreased after cryopreservation, freshly isolated PBMCs were used for most assays.

For every CD8+ T cell subset, some 310,000 cells were flow-sorted straight into RLT lysis buffer, and each subset was sorted in triplicate. To keep memory contaminants out, a stringent definition of naive CD8+ T cells was applied: CD45RO-CCR7+CD27+CD95-. Standard density gradient centrifugation was used to isolate peripheral blood mononuclear cells from buffy coats. Naive CXCR3-negative and CXCR3-positive CD8+ T cells were flow-sorted on a FACSAria III. Total RNA was extracted from sorted cells with an RNeasy Mini Kit. Reading from cysteine to phenylalanine, the CDR3 counts 12 amino acids. No DNA is given. CDR1 is given as SQVTM and CDR2 as ANQGSEA, both from the germline V gene. TCRdb lists the instrument as NextSeq 550. The Human TCR Profiling Kit (MiLaboratory) was used to prepare UMI-labeled 5' RACE TRB cDNA libraries. The full amount of extracted RNA was used for cDNA synthesis, and the full amount of resulting cDNA was used for PCR amplification. Libraries were prepared in parallel with an identical number of PCR cycles. The authors' pipeline ran thus. With a requirement of at least two reads per UMI, MIGEC and MiXCR extracted about 50,000 +/- 10,000 unique UMI-labeled TRB cDNA molecules per library. An average of roughly 40,000 +/- 10,000 functional in-frame TRB CDR3 nucleotide clonotypes without stop codons was found per library. Diversity metrics, including normalized Shannon-Wiener and Chao1, were computed in VDJtools after downsampling to 5000 UMI-labeled TRB molecules per sample. Clonotype-size-weighted physicochemical properties of the central five CDR3 residues (interaction energy, strength, volume and Kidera factor 4) were computed in VDJtools. Reprocessed by TCRdb, the reads give a single entry per CDR3 protein sequence, without DNA. None of the V and J calls come from the authors' own analysis; TCRdb made them. The sample's table lists a count of about 150,000 distinct CDR3 sequences. The top ten clones comprise nearly 0.5% of the sample.

Sequenced input: naive CXCR3+ CD8+ T cells from blood. Per the publication, the cell subset or site label means: CD45RO-CCR7+CD27+CD95- naive CD8+ T cells expressing CXCR3 (TNR3+). This chain is built from TRBV29-1 and TRBJ2-2. The TCR comes from a human donor in good health. Some clones in this sample may be carry-over from other donors' samples. The CDR3 has the sequence CSVVKAAGELFF.